This TCR beta chain was sequenced for a study of OX40 agonist ivuxolimab in advanced cancers. Overall study findings and caveats: Among the lowest peripheral clonal expansion occurred in 0.1-3.0 mg/kg partial responders. Expanded clones were, on average, more numerous in CD8+ T cells than in CD4+.

Assay: immunoSEQ multiplex PCR; the TCRdb copy retains only in-frame clones and omits some. The sample holds some 66,000 clones, about four fifths seen once. In germline, CDR1 is MNHNY, CDR2 SVGAGI (reference sequence). The length of the CDR3 is 16 residues. V was clipped by 2 bases and J by 0 bases, with 11 bases between them. This clone turned up a few times. Its matching antigen is unknown. The source was CD4+ or CD8+ T cells sorted from blood, collected in a trial of the OX40 agonist ivuxolimab. The sequence came from an adult with an advanced solid tumor such as melanoma, head and neck, liver or kidney cancer. The chain links TRBV6-6 to TRBJ1-5; D uncertain. The CDR3 reads CASSYTFSNSNQPQHF. The CDR3 region has the DNA TGTGCCAGCAGTTACACGTTCTCCAATAGCAATCAGCCCCAGCATTTT.